The clone carrying this T cell receptor beta chain has more than one count but fewer than ten. Antigen: not known. This entry belongs to a study of blood T cells in healthy people across ages. Primed by a sample-barcoded 5' primer and a J-beta primer mix, a second PCR proceeded for 7 to 11 cycles. From the 5' RACE reads, TCRdb called clonotypes with MiXCR, one entry per CDR3 protein. The sample shows about 1.1 million distinct CDR3 sequences, around two fifths of them seen only once. Donors each provided about 9.5 milliliters of peripheral blood. The study's findings and limits: Measured against age, TCR beta diversity per million T cells decreased in a roughly linear manner.

The CDR3 has 15 residues. Trimming at V came to 0 bases and at J to 9 bases, leaving 3 bases not matched to a gene. Germline V gives CDR1 LGHNA, CDR2 YSLEER. J is TRBJ1-6 and V is TRBV4-3; TRBD1 matches 9 bases. The specimen was blood. This sequence originates from a man aged 18 to 35 in good health. The CDR3 region is CASSQDWTGVSPLHF. CDR3 nucleotides: TGCGCCAGCAGCCAAGATTGGACAGGGGTTTCACCCCTCCACTTT.